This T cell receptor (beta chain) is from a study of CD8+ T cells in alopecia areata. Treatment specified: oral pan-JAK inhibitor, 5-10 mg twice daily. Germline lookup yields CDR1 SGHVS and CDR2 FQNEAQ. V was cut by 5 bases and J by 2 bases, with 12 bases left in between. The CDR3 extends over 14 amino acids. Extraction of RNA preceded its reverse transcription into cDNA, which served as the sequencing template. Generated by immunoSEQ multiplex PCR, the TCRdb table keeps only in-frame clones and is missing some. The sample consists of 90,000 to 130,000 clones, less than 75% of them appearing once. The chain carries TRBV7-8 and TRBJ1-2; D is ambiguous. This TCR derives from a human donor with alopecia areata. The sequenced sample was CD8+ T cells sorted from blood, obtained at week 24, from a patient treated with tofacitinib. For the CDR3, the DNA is TGTGCCAGCAGCCCGCGGACGGCAAACTATGGCTACACCTTC. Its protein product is CASSPRTANYGYTF.